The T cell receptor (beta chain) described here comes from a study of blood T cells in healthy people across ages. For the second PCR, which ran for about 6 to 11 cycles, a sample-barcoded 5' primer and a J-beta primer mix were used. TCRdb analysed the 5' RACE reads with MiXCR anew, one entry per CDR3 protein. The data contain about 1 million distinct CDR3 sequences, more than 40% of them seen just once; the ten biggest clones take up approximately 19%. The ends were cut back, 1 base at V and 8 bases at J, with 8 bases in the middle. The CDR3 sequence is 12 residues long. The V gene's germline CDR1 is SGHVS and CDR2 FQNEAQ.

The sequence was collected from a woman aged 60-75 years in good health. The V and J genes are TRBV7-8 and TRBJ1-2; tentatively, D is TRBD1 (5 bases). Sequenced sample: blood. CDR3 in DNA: TGTGCCAGCAGCTTAGGAGGGGTCGGCTACACCTTC. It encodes CASSLGGVGYTF.